This T cell receptor beta chain was retrieved from a study of Ad26.COV2.S vaccination and SARS-CoV-2 variants. Study summary: Within the COV1001 Ad26.COV2.S trial arm, the donor was enrolled. The authors gave Ad26.COV2.S intramuscularly, either once or twice 56 days apart. General study points: Post-vaccination spike-specific CD8+ and CD4+ T cell responses reportedly had substantial breadth.

To note about this clone: The antigen is undetermined.

Germline V gives CDR1 SGHAT, CDR2 FQDESV (reference sequence). The CDR3 contains 13 residues. Between the trimmed V and J ends, which lost 5 bases and 3 bases, there was a span of 10 bases. The data were produced by immunoSEQ multiplex PCR, yet TCRdb's version contains in-frame clones alone and is incomplete. The table includes around 300,000 clones, approximately 86% detected once. Treatment reported: around 19 received Ad26.COV2.S at low or high dose, single or two shots; about 5 received placebo; per-sample allocation not given. Samples were taken on day 63 after the first vaccine or placebo injection. Boston supplied an adult donor aged 18-55 years.

The receptor comes from a person between 18 and 60 years old who received the Ad26.COV2.S COVID-19 vaccine or a placebo. Sequencing used peripheral blood, obtained in a trial of Ad26.COV2.S vaccine versus placebo. The chain carries TRBV11-1 and TRBJ1-1, with a tentative D call TRBD1 (5 bases). CDR3 protein: CASSLRGDTEAFF. The CDR3 nucleotides are TGTGCCAGCAGCCTCCGGGGGGACACTGAAGCTTTCTTT. The full variable domain, its missing parts supplied by reference TRBV11-1 and TRBJ1-1, is EAEVAQSPRYKITEKSQAVAFWCDPISGHATLYWYRQILGQGPELLVQFQDESVVDDSQLPKDRFSAERLKGVDSTLKIQPAELGDSAMYLCASSLRGDTEAFFGQGTRLTVV.